A single sample is the source of the 27 T cell receptor beta chains below, sequenced in a study of response to subunit inactivated influenza vaccine. TCRdb re-analysed the RT-PCR reads in MiXCR, keeping a single row per CDR3 protein. The sample has roughly 500,000 distinct CDR3 sequences, more than 15% seen once. Sample: CD4+ T cells sorted from PBMCs, taken around 25 months after vaccination. The receptors were gathered from a man in his fifties or sixties who received an inactivated influenza vaccine.

This clonotype was counted only a few times. The chain carries TRBV25-1 and TRBJ1-5, with 7 bases fitting TRBD1. With V trimmed by 5 bases and J by 8 bases, 9 bases remained unmatched. CDR3 size: 14 residues. CDR1 and CDR2 from the germline V gene are MGHDK and SYGVNS. The CDR3 sequence is CASSKTGPLEPQHF. CDR3 coding DNA: TGTGCCAGCAGTAAGACAGGGCCGCTGGAGCCCCAGCATTTT.

The chain employs TRBV6-1 and TRBJ2-7; perhaps TRBD2 as D (5 bases). CDR1 and CDR2 from the germline V gene are MNHNS and SASEGT. The CDR3 has 13 amino acids. The ends were cut back, 6 bases at V and 3 bases at J, with 12 bases in the middle. DNA for the CDR3: TGTGCCAGCAGCCGGGATTCCAACTACGAGCAGTACTTC. Protein sequence: CASSRDSNYEQYF.

The V call is TRBV25-1, the J call TRBJ2-1; 7 bases are shared with TRBD2. This CDR3 is built from 15 residues. Germline trimming cut 2 bases from V and 3 bases from J; bases unmatched to any gene: 4. CDR1 is MGHDK and CDR2 is SYGVNS in the germline V gene. In nucleotides, the CDR3 is TGTGCCAGCAGTGAACTAGCGGCACTCTACAATGAGCAGTTCTTC. Protein sequence: CASSELAALYNEQFF.

Notes on this clonotype: The junction does not match germline at one end; this may be a read error. The chain employs TRBV6-6 and TRBJ1-5; tentatively, D is TRBD1 (6 bases). CDR3 length: 13 residues. The germline V gene encodes CDR1 MNHNY and CDR2 SVGAGI (reference sequence). CDR3 loop: CASSNRVDQPRHF. The CDR3 region has the DNA TGTGCCAGCAGCAACAGGGTCGATCAGCCCCGGCATTTT.

This chain uses TRBV12-3 or TRBV12-4 with TRBJ2-5; 7 positions match TRBD1. The CDR3 sequence is 11 residues long. J was trimmed by 4 bases and V by 11 bases; bases with no gene match: 4. The CDR3 loop is CASAGGETQYF. Here the CDR3 DNA reads TGTGCCTCCGCAGGGGGAGAGACCCAGTACTTC.

This chain connects TRBV20-1 to TRBJ2-3, with 8 bases aligning to TRBD2. Germline V gene sequence: CDR1 DFQATT, CDR2 SNEGSKA (reference sequence). This CDR3 is 14 amino acids long. Unmatched junction bases numbered 6, after V lost 5 bases and J lost 2 bases. The CDR3, as DNA: TGCAGTGCTGCTAGCGGGCGGCACACAGATACGCAGTATTTT. It is translated as CSAASGRHTDTQYF.

V usage is TRBV29-1 and J usage is TRBJ2-5; 8 bases are a match to TRBD2. This CDR3 is 14 amino acids long. Germline V gene sequence: CDR1 SQVTM, CDR2 ANQGSEA. With 6 bases clipped from V and 4 bases from J, the junction kept 10 bases outside the gene matches. CDR3 coding DNA: TGCAGCGTCGTTCCGGGACTAGTCCCAGAGACCCAGTACTTC. The encoded protein is CSVVPGLVPETQYF.

The chain uses TRBV28 and TRBJ2-4, with D perhaps being TRBD1 or TRBD2 (6 bases each). This CDR3 is built from 14 residues. Germline assignment: CDR1 MDHEN and CDR2 SYDVKM. Trimming shortened V by 5 bases and J by 8 bases, and 16 bases separated the two germline ends. The CDR3 sequence is CASSPVGGAYIQYF. The CDR3 bases are TGTGCCAGCAGTCCTGTGGGGGGCGCGTACATTCAGTACTTC.

In its sample, this clonotype was seen many times. The chain recombines TRBV7-9 with TRBJ2-1; no definite D call. V shed 5 bases and J shed 1 base, with 18 bases lying between them. The CDR3 extends over 17 amino acids. Germline CDR1 SEHNR, CDR2 FQNEAQ (reference sequence). CDR3 nucleotides: TGTGCCAGCAGCCCACCGTCGGACCGTCGGTCCTACAATGAGCAGTTCTTC. Translation gives CASSPPSDRRSYNEQFF.

This clonotype has only a few counts. The genes are TRBV20-1 and TRBJ2-7; possibly TRBD1 or TRBD2 for D (6 bases each). Looked up from germline, CDR1 is DFQATT and CDR2 is SNEGSKA (reference sequence). V lost 2 bases and J lost 2, with 13 bases in between. The CDR3 spans 14 residues. The CDR3 region has the DNA TGCAGTGCTAGACTGGGGGGCGGCCCCTACGAGCAGTACTTC. It codes for CSARLGGGPYEQYF.

In this sample, this clonotype turned up many times. The rearrangement uses TRBV5-1 and TRBJ1-2, with D unresolved. V lost 0 bases and J 0 bases, leaving 6 bases between the germline ends. This CDR3 is 14 amino acids long. From germline, CDR1 is SGHRS and CDR2 YFSETQ. The CDR3 loop reads CASSLVGTNYGYTF. In nucleotides, the CDR3 is TGCGCCAGCAGCTTGGTTGGCACTAACTATGGCTACACCTTC.

The V gene is TRBV7-9, the J gene TRBJ1-2, with 7 bases fitting TRBD1. J lost 3 bases, V lost 5 bases, and 9 bases had no gene match. The CDR3 spans 15 residues. Germline CDR1 is SEHNR and CDR2 is FQNEAQ (reference sequence). CDR3 residues: CASSRTGTEHYGYTF. The CDR3 coding sequence is TGTGCCAGCAGCCGAACCGGGACAGAGCACTATGGCTACACCTTC.

A few counts support this clonotype. The V and J genes are TRBV25-1 and TRBJ1-1; D gene ambiguous. This CDR3 spans 15 amino acids. Germline CDR1 is MGHDK and CDR2 is SYGVNS. Trimming took off 0 bases at V and 4 bases at J, with 12 bases between the two ends. CDR3 region: CASSEYWVKGTEAFF. CDR3 sequence (DNA): TGTGCCAGCAGTGAATATTGGGTTAAAGGCACTGAAGCTTTCTTT. The full variable domain, rest sourced from reference TRBV25-1 and TRBJ1-1, is EADIYQTPRYLVIGTGKKITLECSQTMGHDKMYWYQQDPGMELHLIHYSYGVNSTEKGDLSSESTVSRIRTEHFPLTLESARPSHTSQYLCASSEYWVKGTEAFFGQGTRLTVV.

This chain joins TRBV6-2 or TRBV6-3 and TRBJ1-5, with D unresolved. The germline gives CDR1 MNHEY, CDR2 SVGEGT. The CDR3 runs 14 residues. The V and J ends lost 6 bases and 1 base respectively, with 10 bases between them. The CDR3 DNA is TGTGCCAGCAGCCACGGAGGGAGCAATCAGCCCCAGCATTTT. This codes for CASSHGGSNQPQHF.

The chain carries TRBV25-1 and TRBJ2-7, with 9 bases matching TRBD1. The CDR3 runs 16 residues. The germline CDR1 and CDR2 sequences are MGHDK and SYGVNS. V gave up 1 base and J gave up 1 base; unmatched junction bases: 5. CDR3 nucleotides: TGTGCCAGCAGTGAATCCGGGACAGGGATATCCTACGAGCAGTACTTC. This gives the protein CASSESGTGISYEQYF.

This clonotype turned up a few times. The rearrangement links TRBV28 to TRBJ1-6, with D perhaps TRBD1 (5 bases). Germline loops: CDR1 MDHEN, CDR2 SYDVKM. This CDR3 has 18 amino acids. Deletions cut 6 bases from V and 5 bases from J, with 23 bases between. In nucleotides, the CDR3 is TGTGCCAGCAGGAACCGAGGGGAGTGGGGGTTCGATAATTCACCCCTCCACTTT. Translating gives CASRNRGEWGFDNSPLHF.

The genes are TRBV19 and TRBJ2-3; D is possibly TRBD2 (6 bases). Germline values: CDR1 LNHDA, CDR2 SQIVND (reference sequence). The CDR3 runs 13 residues. Deletions cut 3 bases from V and 4 bases from J, with 8 bases between. The CDR3 reads CASSIGGADTQYF. The CDR3, as DNA: TGTGCCAGTAGTATCGGCGGGGCAGATACGCAGTATTTT. The entire variable domain, with the rest obtained from reference TRBV19 and TRBJ2-3, is as follows: DGGITQSPKYLFRKEGQNVTLSCEQNLNHDAMYWYRQDPGQGLRLIYYSQIVNDFQKGDIAEGYSVSREKKESFPLTVTSAQKNPTAFYLCASSIGGADTQYFGPGTRLTVL.

The V and J genes are TRBV5-6 and TRBJ1-1; weak D call: TRBD1 (6 bases). CDR1 is SGHDT and CDR2 is YYEEEE in the germline V gene. CDR3 length: 15 amino acids. V was clipped by 4 bases and J by 1 base, with 14 bases between them. The CDR3, as DNA: TGTGCCAGCAGCGTCCCCGGGACACCGAACACTGAAGCTTTCTTT. It encodes CASSVPGTPNTEAFF.

This clonotype was detected only a few times. This chain uses TRBV2 with TRBJ2-3; 7 bases align to TRBD1. V was pared by 6 bases and J by 1 base, with 4 bases of the junction left unmatched. CDR3 size: 14 residues. Germline assignment: CDR1 SNHLY and CDR2 FYNNEI. In DNA form, the CDR3 reads TGTGCCAGCAGACAGGGGCCACGCACAGATACGCAGTATTTT. Its translation: CASRQGPRTDTQYF.

This clonotype was recorded at least ten times. The V gene is TRBV5-1, the J gene TRBJ1-4; D is unclear. Trimming took 4 bases from V and 5 from J, leaving 12 bases between them. CDR1 is SGHRS and CDR2 is YFSETQ in the germline V gene. This CDR3 region has 14 residues. The CDR3 bases are TGCGCCAGCAGCGCTGGACGGACGAATGAAAAACTGTTTTTT. This gives the protein CASSAGRTNEKLFF.

The genes are TRBV6-5 and TRBJ2-7, with 8 nucleotides matching TRBD1. Per germline, CDR1 MNHEY and CDR2 SVGAGI. The V and J ends lost 2 bases and 6 bases, in that order; junction bases with no gene match: 9. This CDR3 comprises 15 residues. CDR3 coding DNA: TGTGCCAGCAGTTACGGGACAGGCGTGGTTGGCGAGCAGTACTTC. It yields the protein CASSYGTGVVGEQYF.

Concerning this clonotype: The germline gene is not matched at one end of the junction; a read error may be the cause. This chain links TRBV20-1 with TRBJ2-1; TRBD1 aligns across 7 bases. The CDR3 has 14 residues. Germline-derived CDR1 and CDR2 are DFQATT and SNEGSKA (reference sequence). CDR3 DNA sequence: TGCAGTGCCAAAGACAGGGAGTCCTACCATGAGCAGTTCTTC. Residues: CSAKDRESYHEQFF.

The chain employs TRBV5-4 and TRBJ1-2; D call uncertain. The CDR3 runs to 14 residues. Germline-derived CDR1 and CDR2 are SGHNT and YYREEE (reference sequence). Trimming took 0 bases from V and 3 from J, leaving 9 bases between them. The CDR3 protein is CASSLDGGYYGYTF. The CDR3 bases are TGTGCCAGCAGCTTGGATGGCGGCTACTATGGCTACACCTTC. The full variable domain, completed using reference TRBV5-4 and TRBJ1-2, is ETGVTQSPTHLIKTRGQQVTLRCSSQSGHNTVSWYQQALGQGPQFIFQYYREEENGRGNFPPRFSGLQFPNYSSELNVNALELDDSALYLCASSLDGGYYGYTFGSGTRLTVV.

In this sample, this clonotype turned up many times. The chain employs TRBV27 and TRBJ2-5, with 9 bases aligning to TRBD1. Germline CDR1 MNHEY, CDR2 SMNVEV (reference sequence). V shed 3 bases and J 3 bases; nucleotides not matched to a gene: 8. This CDR3 has 16 amino acids. CDR3 in amino acids: CASSLGGGQGEETQYF. CDR3 nucleotides: TGTGCCAGCAGTTTGGGTGGGGGACAGGGAGAAGAGACCCAGTACTTC.

V is TRBV6-2 or TRBV6-3 and J is TRBJ2-7, with D possibly called TRBD1 or TRBD2 (5 bases each). CDR3 length: 13 residues. Trimming took 2 bases from V and 2 from J, leaving 7 bases between them. Germline loops: CDR1 MNHEY, CDR2 SVGEGT. The CDR3 region is CASSYEGTYEQYF. DNA of the CDR3: TGTGCCAGCAGTTACGAGGGGACCTACGAGCAGTACTTC.

This clonotype occurred a few times. The chain has TRBV20-1 and TRBJ2-1; no reliable D call. V lost 0 bases and J 4 bases, leaving 10 bases between the germline ends. The CDR3 totals 14 residues. Germline CDR1 and CDR2: DFQATT and SNEGSKA (reference sequence). In DNA form, the CDR3 reads TGCAGTGCTAGAGATCCTAGACTTTACAATGAGCAGTTCTTC. It translates to CSARDPRLYNEQFF.

The chain carries TRBV6-2 or TRBV6-3 and TRBJ2-2; the D gene is possibly TRBD2 (6 bases). V lost 4 bases and J 0 bases, leaving 12 bases between the germline ends. CDR1 and CDR2 from the germline V gene are MNHEY and SVGEGT. This CDR3 has 16 amino acids. This CDR3 reads CASSSLGGSNTGELFF. The CDR3 DNA reads TGTGCCAGCAGTTCCCTAGGAGGGTCGAACACCGGGGAGCTGTTTTTT.